These 16 T cell receptor beta chains were all obtained from the same sample, sequenced in a study of beta chain features in type 1 diabetes. Whole-study results and caveats: The study found moderately but significantly shorter TCRB CDR3s in all four CD4+ subsets of Type 1 diabetes patients.

Expressed TCRB transcripts got sequenced, as all isolated RNA was reverse transcribed. The protocol was immunoSEQ multiplex PCR, while the TCRdb copy is restricted to in-frame clones and leaves out a portion. The sample contains around 250,000 clones, roughly 20% of which appear only once. No antigen is known for these receptors. What was sequenced was naive CD4+ T cells from blood. The origin of the receptors is a woman aged 40 to 50 with type 1 diabetes.

The rearrangement joins TRBV7-9 to TRBJ1-2; a possible D gene is TRBD1 (5 bases). Germline loops: CDR1 SEHNR, CDR2 FQNEAQ (reference sequence). Deletions cut 4 bases from V and 8 bases from J, with 20 bases between. The CDR3 has 15 amino acids. The CDR3 reads CASSWREDMLWGYTF. The CDR3 nucleotides are TGTGCCAGCAGCTGGAGAGAGGACATGCTATGGGGCTACACCTTC. The complete variable domain, with remaining parts taken from reference TRBV7-9 and TRBJ1-2, reads DTGVSQNPRHKITKRGQNVTFRCDPISEHNRLYWYRQTLGQGPEFLTYFQNEAQLEKSRLLSDRFSAERPKGSFSTLEIQRTEQGDSAMYLCASSWREDMLWGYTFGSGTRLTVV.

This clone was seen a handful of times. CDR3 bases: TGCGCCAGCAGCTCCCAGAGGACAGGGACAGGTTCACCCCTCCACTTT. The encoded protein is CASSSQRTGTGSPLHF. The chain combines TRBV5-1 with TRBJ1-6, with 8 bases identical to TRBD1. V lost 3 bases and J lost 9; bases outside the gene matches: 11. The length of the CDR3 is 16 residues. CDR1 and CDR2 from the germline V gene are SGHRS and YFSETQ. Full variable domain (rest looked up from reference TRBV5-1 and TRBJ1-6): KAGVTQTPRYLIKTRGQQVTLSCSPISGHRSVSWYQQTPGQGLQFLFEYFSETQRNKGNFPGRFSGRQFSNSRSEMNVSTLELGDSALYLCASSSQRTGTGSPLHFGNGTRLTVT.

This clone was observed a handful of times. The gene calls are TRBV5-1 and TRBJ1-2; the match to TRBD1 covers 9 bases. This CDR3 has 15 amino acids. Germline V gene sequence: CDR1 SGHRS, CDR2 YFSETQ. The V and J ends lost 4 bases and 4 bases, in that order; junction bases with no gene match: 8. Written as DNA, the CDR3 is TGCGCCAGCAGCCCGGACAGGGGTTTTCCCTATGGCTACACCTTC. Translating gives CASSPDRGFPYGYTF.

The J gene is TRBJ1-2, the V gene TRBV15; D unresolved. CDR1 is LNHNV, CDR2 YYDKDF, per germline (reference sequence). The CDR3 sequence is 15 residues long. Trimming left V 0 bases short and J 2 bases short, with 10 bases between. CDR3 DNA sequence: TGTGCCACCAGCAGAGATCTCTCGGTCAACTATGGCTACACCTTC. Its protein is CATSRDLSVNYGYTF.

This clone came up a few times. This sample includes further DNA sequences coding for the same CDR3. CDR3 in DNA: TGTGCCAGCAGTCTATACAATGAGCAGTTCTTC. It is translated as CASSLYNEQFF. The rearrangement uses TRBV27 and TRBJ2-1; no definite D call. Germline V gene sequence: CDR1 MNHEY, CDR2 SMNVEV (reference sequence). Trimming stripped 5 bases from V and 4 bases from J, with 3 bases between. The CDR3 spans 11 residues.

The V and J genes are TRBV28 and TRBJ2-7; TRBD1 matches 7 bases. The germline gives CDR1 MDHEN, CDR2 SYDVKM. The CDR3 has 14 residues. V shed 6 bases and J 2 bases; nucleotides not matched to a gene: 7. In DNA form, the CDR3 reads TGTGCCAGCAGGCAACTCGACAGGGCCTACGAGCAGTACTTC. Encoded protein: CASRQLDRAYEQYF.

The J gene is TRBJ2-3, the V gene TRBV7-8, with D perhaps matching TRBD1 (6 bases). The CDR3 runs to 14 residues. Trimming shortened V by 4 bases and J by 2 bases, and 10 bases separated the two germline ends. In germline, CDR1 is SGHVS, CDR2 FQNEAQ. The CDR3 spells CASSSRTDTDTQYF. CDR3 nucleotide sequence: TGTGCCAGCAGCTCCCGGACAGACACAGATACGCAGTATTTT.

V and J are TRBV7-2 and TRBJ1-2; D call uncertain. Trimming cost V 1 base and J 5 bases, with 8 bases left between them. This CDR3 spans 13 amino acids. The V gene's germline CDR1 is SGHTA and CDR2 FQGNSA. As DNA, the CDR3 is TGTGCCAGCAGCTTAGTGCGGGAGTATGGCTACACCTTC. Protein product: CASSLVREYGYTF. The variable domain in full, with the rest retrieved from reference TRBV7-2 and TRBJ1-2, is GAGVSQSPSNKVTEKGKDVELRCDPISGHTALYWYRQSLGQGLEFLIYFQGNSAPDKSGLPSDRFSAERTGGSVSTLTIQRTQQEDSAVYLCASSLVREYGYTFGSGTRLTVV.

This clone has a handful of counts. This sequence joins TRBV7-6 and TRBJ1-5; TRBD1 might be the D (5 bases). Trimming took 2 bases from V and 0 from J, leaving 8 bases between them. CDR3 length: 15 amino acids. In germline, CDR1 is SGHVS, CDR2 FNYEAQ. The CDR3 is CASSLTDSSNQPQHF. The CDR3 nucleotides read TGTGCCAGCAGCTTAACTGACAGTAGCAATCAGCCCCAGCATTTT.

The chain uses TRBV28 and TRBJ1-1; D gene uncertain. The germline V and J ends were trimmed by 7 bases and 4 bases, with 13 bases remaining between them. This CDR3 region has 13 residues. Germline lookup yields CDR1 MDHEN and CDR2 SYDVKM. As DNA, the CDR3 is TGTGCCAGCAACGGGAATGCGGGCACTGAAGCTTTCTTT. It is translated as CASNGNAGTEAFF.

This clone occurred a few times. The CDR3 spells CSVLTGDRITGELFF. The CDR3 DNA reads TGCAGCGTTTTGACAGGGGATCGGATCACCGGGGAGCTGTTTTTT. The rearrangement joins TRBV29-1 to TRBJ2-2, with 8 positions matching TRBD1. The trim removed 5 bases at V and 4 bases at J, leaving 9 bases unmatched. The CDR3 runs to 15 residues. Germline-derived CDR1 and CDR2 are SQVTM and ANQGSEA.

This clone was counted between two and nine times. This CDR3 reads CASSSGGGAGASGSYTF. CDR3 bases: TGTGCCAGCAGTTCGGGGGGAGGCGCGGGGGCGAGTGGTAGCTACACCTTC. This chain uses TRBV28 with TRBJ1-2; tentatively, D is TRBD1 (6 bases). The CDR3 extends over 17 amino acids. In germline, CDR1 is MDHEN, CDR2 SYDVKM. Trimming cost V 4 bases and J 9 bases, with 27 bases left between them.

This clone has just a few counts. The rearrangement joins TRBV30 to TRBJ2-3, with 9 bases lining up with TRBD1. The J segment lost 1 base and the V segment lost 7 bases, leaving 3 bases of the junction unmatched. The CDR3 is 13 residues long. The V gene's germline CDR1 is GTSNPN and CDR2 SVGIG (reference sequence). The CDR3 here is CASRQGGTDTQYF. The CDR3 DNA follows: TGTGCCTCCCGACAGGGGGGCACAGATACGCAGTATTTT.

The J gene is TRBJ2-4, the V gene TRBV2, with 7 bases aligning to TRBD2. The CDR3 has 14 residues. CDR1 SNHLY and CDR2 FYNNEI come from the germline V gene. V was pared by 4 bases and J by 3 bases, with 3 bases of the junction left unmatched. In nucleotides, the CDR3 is TGTGCCAGCAGTGTTGGGGGGGGCAAAAACATTCAGTACTTC. Protein product: CASSVGGGKNIQYF.

This chain uses TRBV30 with TRBJ1-2; 7 nucleotides align to TRBD1. Per the germline V gene, CDR1 is GTSNPN and CDR2 is SVGIG (reference sequence). J lost 7 bases, V lost 3 bases, and 8 bases had no gene match. The CDR3 runs to 13 residues. In DNA form, the CDR3 reads TGTGCCTGGAGGTCCGCAGGGGGAGGTGGCTACACCTTC. Translating it yields CAWRSAGGGGYTF.

The chain uses TRBV6-6 and TRBJ2-6, with D possibly matching TRBD1 (5 bases). The CDR3 extends over 15 amino acids. Germline V gene lookup returns CDR1 MNHNY and CDR2 SVGAGI (reference sequence). Trimming pared 4 bases from V and 1 base from J, leaving 8 bases between. In nucleotides, the CDR3 is TGTGCCAGCAGTTTCACAGGATCTGGGGCCAACGTCCTGACTTTC. Protein: CASSFTGSGANVLTF.